Listed below are T cell receptor beta chains from one sample, sequenced in a study of T cell responses to AZD1222 COVID-19 vaccine. The table came from immunoSEQ multiplex PCR; TCRdb's copy has only in-frame clones and leaves some out. The profile covers 200,000 or so clones, with about 94% appearing a single time and roughly a tenth taken by the ten largest. The material was peripheral blood, obtained on day 0 of AZD1222 vaccination. These receptors originate from an adult in good health. CDR3s include the opening cysteine and the closing phenylalanine or tryptophan.

CDR3 protein: CASSLSPATTTGETQYF
J gene: TRBJ2-5
V gene: TRBV7-7

CDR3 protein: CASRGERDYNEQFF
J gene: TRBJ2-1
V gene: TRBV5-1

CDR3 protein: CASGGHRETQYF
J gene: TRBJ2-5
V gene: TRBV21-1

CDR3 protein: CASSLDTQETQYF
J gene: TRBJ2-5
V gene: TRBV5-1

CDR3 protein: CASSSGTSGRARDTQYF
J gene: TRBJ2-3
V gene: TRBV3-1/TRBV3-2

CDR3 protein: CATSERAAANEQFF
J gene: TRBJ2-1
V gene: TRBV24-1

CDR3 protein: CASSPGQGIISYEQYF
J gene: TRBJ2-7
V gene: TRBV5-1

CDR3 protein: CASSQGLAAAYEQYF
J gene: TRBJ2-7
V gene: TRBV6-2/TRBV6-3

CDR3 protein: CASSPPTSGGADTQYF
J gene: TRBJ2-3
V gene: TRBV18

CDR3 protein: CASSLAVEYSPLHF
J gene: TRBJ1-6
V gene: TRBV28

CDR3 protein: CASSLSGYNSPLHF
J gene: TRBJ1-6
V gene: TRBV5-6

CDR3 protein: CASQDRDLPYAVLF
J gene: TRBJ2-3
V gene: TRBV2

CDR3 protein: CASSVGGRNTGELFF
J gene: TRBJ2-2
V gene: TRBV9

CDR3 protein: CSAGQGPSYEQYF
J gene: TRBJ2-7
V gene: TRBV29-1

CDR3 protein: CASSLEGRGRSPLHF
J gene: TRBJ1-6
V gene: TRBV11-2

CDR3 protein: CSGQLLAGGSDTQYF
J gene: TRBJ2-3
V gene: TRBV29-1

CDR3 protein: CASSPDYNEQFF
J gene: TRBJ2-1
V gene: TRBV5-8

CDR3 protein: CASKLGGSGTGELFF
J gene: TRBJ2-2
V gene: TRBV14

CDR3 protein: CASSLDRSEKLFF
J gene: TRBJ1-4
V gene: TRBV12-3/TRBV12-4

CDR3 protein: CASRTAEAFF
J gene: TRBJ1-1
V gene: TRBV10-1

CDR3 protein: CASSLTGGVHQPQHF
J gene: TRBJ1-5
V gene: TRBV5-1

CDR3 protein: CASSFLGLAGSTDTQYF
J gene: TRBJ2-3
V gene: TRBV7-2

CDR3 protein: CASRSSGLAKNIQYF
J gene: TRBJ2-4
V gene: TRBV19

CDR3 protein: CASSPIVSYNEQFF
J gene: TRBJ2-1
V gene: TRBV5-5